Listed below are T cell receptor beta chains from one sample, sequenced in a study of Graves' ophthalmopathy and Graves' hyperthyroidism. MiXCR, applied by TCRdb to the multiplex PCR reads, yields one record per CDR3 protein. The profile shows 900,000 to 1,200,000 distinct CDR3 sequences, around a third of them singletons. Sequenced input: peripheral blood or thyroid tissue (not recorded which). The receptors here all came from an adult man with Graves' hyperthyroidism. CDR3s include the opening cysteine and the closing phenylalanine or tryptophan. The order of the fields is J gene, clone size, D gene, V gene, CDR3 DNA, CDR3 protein. A D gene is named only where the DNA matches it firmly. Size is stated for part of the rows, as once, few or many counts, or as a class when the clone is expanded.

TRBJ1-2 | once | - | TRBV9 | TGTGCCAGCAGCAGTTCTAGTTACAGGGTCTACTATGGCTACACCTTC | CASSSSSYRVYYGYTF
TRBJ1-5 | - | - | TRBV15 | TGTGCCACCAGCAGTGGATCTAGGGACGGGGAGACCCAGCATTTT | CATSSGSRDGETQHF
TRBJ1-5 | many | TRBD1 | TRBV20-1 | TGCAGTGCTAGAGAGGGGGGGACAGGGCATCAGCCCCAGCATTTT | CSAREGGTGHQPQHF
TRBJ1-1 | few | - | TRBV18 | TGTGCCAGCTCACCGTCGAAGAACACTGAAGCTTTCTTT | CASSPSKNTEAFF
TRBJ1-1 | few | - | TRBV2 | TGTGCCAGCAGTGATTGGGGGAACACTGAAGCTTTCTTT | CASSDWGNTEAFF
TRBJ2-5 | - | - | TRBV30 | TGTGCCTGGAGTAGAGGACAGCCCAGGGGGACCCAGTACTTC | CAWSRGQPRGTQYF
TRBJ2-5 | many | - | TRBV15 | TGTGCCACCAGTAGTCGGCAAGAGACCCAGTACTTC | CATSSRQETQYF
TRBJ1-2 | - | - | TRBV18 | TGTGCCAGCTCACCTACACGGACCTATGGCTACACCTTC | CASSPTRTYGYTF
TRBJ2-7 | - | - | TRBV7-8 | TGTGCCAGCAGCTTAGGGGGAGGGACAGGAAGATCCTACGAGCAGTACTTC | CASSLGGGTGRSYEQYF
TRBJ1-2 | many | - | TRBV19 | TGTGCCAGTAGTCCCAGCGCCAGGAACTATGGCTACACCTTC | CASSPSARNYGYTF
TRBJ2-7 | - | TRBD1 | TRBV6-5 | TGTGCCAGCTCGGACAGGGAGAGAGAGCAGTACTTC | CASSDREREQYF
TRBJ1-1 | - | - | TRBV19 | TGTGCCAGTACCCTTTTCGCTTCCAGGACCAACCTGCCCGGCATGAACACTGAAGCTTTCTTT | CASTLFASRTNLPGMNTEAFF
TRBJ1-2 | many | TRBD1 | TRBV6-5 | TGTGCCAGCAGTCCCACAGGGGCATCTAACTATGGCTACACCTTC | CASSPTGASNYGYTF
TRBJ2-2 | many | - | TRBV2 | TGTGCCAGCAGCCCCCAGTATTATGCCACCGGGGAGCTGTTTTTT | CASSPQYYATGELFF
TRBJ1-1 | - | - | TRBV15 | TGTGCCACCAGCAGTGGGTGGGGGACTGAAGCTTTCTTT | CATSSGWGTEAFF
TRBJ1-5 | - | TRBD1 | TRBV10-2 | TGTGCCATCAAGAACAGGGGGCAAGACAATCAGCCCCAGCATTTT | CAIKNRGQDNQPQHF
TRBJ2-5 | - | - | TRBV5-1 | TGCGCCAGCAGCCTGAAAACAGCGGCAGAGACCCAGTACTTC | CASSLKTAAETQYF
TRBJ1-2 | many | TRBD1 | TRBV29-1 | TGCAGCGTTGGCGCGGGACAGGTGGGATATGGCTACACCTTC | CSVGAGQVGYGYTF
TRBJ2-2 | few | - | TRBV6-4 | TGTGCCAGCAGTGCGTCGGAGTTCGGGGAGCTGTTTTTT | CASSASEFGELFF
TRBJ1-2 | - | - | TRBV29-1 | TGCAGCGTTCTGGACGGACGGGATGGCTACACCTTC | CSVLDGRDGYTF
TRBJ2-3 | few | TRBD1 | TRBV15 | TGTGCCACCAGCAGAGCCAGGGGGGATACGCAGTATTTT | CATSRARGDTQYF
TRBJ2-2 | few | TRBD1 | TRBV13 | TGTGCCAGCAGCGAGACAGGGGCTGGCACCGGGGAGCTGTTTTTT | CASSETGAGTGELFF
TRBJ1-1 | many | TRBD1 | TRBV12-3/TRBV12-4 | TGTGCCAGCAGTTTCGGACAGGGGGACACTGAAGCTTTCTTT | CASSFGQGDTEAFF
TRBJ2-7 | - | - | TRBV12-3/TRBV12-4 | TGTGCCAGCAGTTTGCATCAGGGGGGAAGCGGGAGTTACGAGCAGTACTTC | CASSLHQGGSGSYEQYF
TRBJ1-4 | - | TRBD1 | TRBV20-1 | TGCAGTGCTAGAGATACCGGGACAGCGACTAATGAAAAACTGTTTTTT | CSARDTGTATNEKLFF
TRBJ1-2 | few | - | TRBV4-1 | TGCGCCAGCAGCCAAGGGATGTATGGCTACACCTTC | CASSQGMYGYTF
TRBJ2-5 | - | TRBD2 | TRBV20-1 | TGCAGTGCTTCGGCTACTAGCGGGAGAGAGACCCAGTACTTC | CSASATSGRETQYF
TRBJ1-1 | - | TRBD1 | TRBV25-1 | TGTGCCAGCAGACAATCGCCCGGGACAGGGGGTAGGAACACTGAAGCTTTCTTT | CASRQSPGTGGRNTEAFF
TRBJ1-5 | few | - | TRBV19 | TGTGCCAGTAGTCAAGACCCCCGGGGGCAGCCCCAGCATTTT | CASSQDPRGQPQHF
TRBJ2-7 | - | - | TRBV15 | TGTGCCACCAGCGGAGATCAGGTCGGCGAGCAGTACTTC | CATSGDQVGEQYF
TRBJ2-5 | - | TRBD2 | TRBV7-6 | TGTGCCAGCAGACGGACTAGCGGGGGGTTTGAGACCCAGTACTTC | CASRRTSGGFETQYF
TRBJ1-5 | few | - | TRBV9 | TGTGCCAGCAGCCCGAGCTGGGGGCTGAGTCAGCCCCAGCATTTT | CASSPSWGLSQPQHF
TRBJ2-5 | many | - | TRBV19 | TGTGCCAGTAGTATAGGGGACCAGGGAAGCCAAGAGACCCAGTACTTC | CASSIGDQGSQETQYF
TRBJ1-5 | few | - | TRBV5-8 | TGTGCCAGCAGCCGTTTCGGGACCCAAGATCAGCCCCAGCATTTT | CASSRFGTQDQPQHF
TRBJ1-5 | - | - | TRBV7-2 | TGTGCCAGCAGCTTAGTCGTAAGCAATCAGCCCCAGCATTTT | CASSLVVSNQPQHF
TRBJ1-2 | many | - | TRBV25-1 | TGTGCCAGCAGTGAACTTAAGGGGTTGACCTTC | CASSELKGLTF
TRBJ1-2 | - | - | TRBV7-2 | TGTGCCAGCAGCTTAGCTAGTTACGACAGTCCCTCCGCGGGCTACACCTTC | CASSLASYDSPSAGYTF
TRBJ2-5 | - | TRBD2 | TRBV7-9 | TGTGCCAGCAGCTCATCCCGACTAGCGGGAGATTCGGGATGGACCCAGTACTTC | CASSSSRLAGDSGWTQYF
TRBJ2-7 | many | TRBD2 | TRBV5-1 | TGCGCCAGCAGCTCCGGGTGGGGGGGCTCTAGCGGGAGTCGCTACGAGCAGTACTTC | CASSSGWGGSSGSRYEQYF
TRBJ2-7 | - | - | TRBV7-9 | TGTGCCAGCAGCCAAACGTCGGGGTGGGAGCAGTACTTC | CASSQTSGWEQYF
TRBJ2-7 | few | TRBD2 | TRBV12-3/TRBV12-4 | TGTGCCAGCAGCCCCCTTTCGGGGGGGGAGCAGTACTTC | CASSPLSGGEQYF
TRBJ2-7 | - | TRBD2 | TRBV4-3 | TGCGCCAGCAGCCGAACGATACTAGCGGGAACCTACGAGCAGTACTTC | CASSRTILAGTYEQYF